A single sample gave rise to the 2 T cell receptor beta chains below, sequenced in a study of CD8 T cells in ankylosing spondylitis. TCRdb re-analysed the 5' RACE reads in MiXCR, keeping a single row per CDR3 protein. The table includes 250,000 or so distinct CDR3 sequences, 20% to 30% detected once. Sequencing was carried out using blood, either unsorted or a sorted T cell fraction (not recorded which). The source is a male donor with ankylosing spondylitis or in good health (not recorded which).

This clonotype was seen many times. This sequence joins TRBV9 and TRBJ2-7; D gene ambiguous. This CDR3 spans 14 amino acids. V lost 0 bases and J 3 bases, leaving 10 bases between the germline ends. Germline loops: CDR1 SGDLS, CDR2 YYNGEE. CDR3 loop: CASSVAASNYEQYF. DNA for the CDR3: TGTGCCAGCAGCGTAGCTGCCAGCAACTACGAGCAGTACTTC.

At least ten counts were recorded for this clonotype. The V gene is TRBV12-3 or TRBV12-4, the J gene TRBJ2-3, with 11 bases lining up with TRBD2. This CDR3 has 15 amino acids. After removal of 6 bases from V and 2 bases from J, the junction contained 4 bases not matched to a gene. The CDR3 loop is CASRGLAGYTDTQYF. The CDR3 region has the DNA TGTGCCAGCAGAGGACTAGCGGGTTACACAGATACGCAGTATTTT.